This T cell receptor (beta chain) is drawn from a study of blood T cell repertoires in COVID-19. Study as a whole: T cells, B-cell-depleted T cells, or PBMCs provided the cDNA or gDNA that served as material.

Enrolled during active infection, Seattle patients were then followed longitudinally. A single count supports this clone. Authors' processing steps: Reference gene primers were amplified, and this amplification served to estimate nucleated cell counts. This table comes from immunoSEQ multiplex PCR, and its TCRdb copy is limited to in-frame clones, with some not included. That table supplies the V and J calls and clone size; D and trimming were determined from the DNA. In the table there are 95,000 to 150,000 clones, roughly 90% of which are singletons. The germline CDR1 and CDR2 sequences are LGHDT and YNNKEL (reference sequence). CDR3 length: 17 residues. Trimming cost V 0 bases and J 0 bases; bases outside gene matches: 3.

Sequences were obtained from peripheral blood. The receptor was derived from a woman aged 55-70 years with COVID-19, enrolled during active disease. The chain carries TRBV3-1 (or the pseudogene TRBV3-2) and TRBJ2-1, with 9 bases identical to TRBD2. The CDR3 DNA is TGTGCCAGCAGCCAAGATTGGCGGGGGGGCTCCTACAATGAGCAGTTCTTC. It yields the protein CASSQDWRGGSYNEQFF.